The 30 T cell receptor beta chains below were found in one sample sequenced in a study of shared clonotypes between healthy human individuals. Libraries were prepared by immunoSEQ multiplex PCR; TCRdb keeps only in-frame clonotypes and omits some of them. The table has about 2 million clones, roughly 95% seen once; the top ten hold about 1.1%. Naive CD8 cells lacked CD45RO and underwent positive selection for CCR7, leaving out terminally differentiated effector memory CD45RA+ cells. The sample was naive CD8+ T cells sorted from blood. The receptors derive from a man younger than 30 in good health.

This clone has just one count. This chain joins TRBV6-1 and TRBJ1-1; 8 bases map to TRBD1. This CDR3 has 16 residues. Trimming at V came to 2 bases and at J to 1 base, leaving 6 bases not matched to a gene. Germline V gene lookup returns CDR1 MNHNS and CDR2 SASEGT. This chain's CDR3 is CASSEKQGVGNTEAFF. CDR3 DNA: TGTGCCAGCAGTGAAAAACAGGGGGTCGGGAACACTGAAGCTTTCTTT.

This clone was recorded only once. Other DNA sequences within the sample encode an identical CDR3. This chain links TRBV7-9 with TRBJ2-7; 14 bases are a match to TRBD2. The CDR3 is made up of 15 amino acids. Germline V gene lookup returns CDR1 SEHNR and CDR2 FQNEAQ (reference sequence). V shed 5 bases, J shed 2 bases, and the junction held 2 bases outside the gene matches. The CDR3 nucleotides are TGTGCCAGCAGCCCGGGACTAGCGGGAGCCTACGAGCAGTACTTC. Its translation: CASSPGLAGAYEQYF.

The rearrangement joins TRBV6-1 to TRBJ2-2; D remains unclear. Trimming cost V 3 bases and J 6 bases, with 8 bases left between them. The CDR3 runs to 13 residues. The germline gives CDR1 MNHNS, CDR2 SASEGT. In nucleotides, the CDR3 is TGTGCCAGCAGTGAGACACGGGCCGGGGAGCTGTTTTTT. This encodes CASSETRAGELFF.

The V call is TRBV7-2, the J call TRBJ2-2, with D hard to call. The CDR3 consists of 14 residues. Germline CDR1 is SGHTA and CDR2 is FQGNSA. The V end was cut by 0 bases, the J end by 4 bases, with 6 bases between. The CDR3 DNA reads TGTGCCAGCAGCTTAGCACGGTTCACCGGGGAGCTGTTTTTT. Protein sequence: CASSLARFTGELFF.

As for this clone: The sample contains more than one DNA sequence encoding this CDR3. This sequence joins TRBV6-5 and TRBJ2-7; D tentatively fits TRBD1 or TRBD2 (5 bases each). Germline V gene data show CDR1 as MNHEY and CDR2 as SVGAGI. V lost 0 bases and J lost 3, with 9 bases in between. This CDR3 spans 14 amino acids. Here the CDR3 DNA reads TGTGCCAGCAGTTACTCGGGACCCAGCTACGAGCAGTACTTC. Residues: CASSYSGPSYEQYF.

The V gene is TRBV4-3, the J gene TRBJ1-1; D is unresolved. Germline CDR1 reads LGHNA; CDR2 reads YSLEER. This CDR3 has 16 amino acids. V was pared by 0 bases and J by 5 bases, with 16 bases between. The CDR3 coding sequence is TGCGCCAGCAGCCAAGACGGGGAGGGATTGGAAACTGAAGCTTTCTTT. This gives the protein CASSQDGEGLETEAFF.

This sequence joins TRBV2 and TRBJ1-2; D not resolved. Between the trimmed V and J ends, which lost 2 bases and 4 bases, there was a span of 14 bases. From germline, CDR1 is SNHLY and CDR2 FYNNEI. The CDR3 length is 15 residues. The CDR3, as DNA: TGTGCCAGCAGTGAAAGGACCCCAGAAGGCTATGGCTACACCTTC. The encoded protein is CASSERTPEGYGYTF.

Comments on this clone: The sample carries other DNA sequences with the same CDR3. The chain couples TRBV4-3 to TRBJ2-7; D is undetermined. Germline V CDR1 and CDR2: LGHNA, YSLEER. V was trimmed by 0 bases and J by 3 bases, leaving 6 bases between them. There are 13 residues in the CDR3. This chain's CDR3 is CASSQERGYEQYF. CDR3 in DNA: TGCGCCAGCAGCCAAGAAAGAGGCTACGAGCAGTACTTC.

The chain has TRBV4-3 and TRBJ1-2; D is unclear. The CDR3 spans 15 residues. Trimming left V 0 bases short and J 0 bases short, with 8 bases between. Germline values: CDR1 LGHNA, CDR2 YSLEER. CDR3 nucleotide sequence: TGCGCCAGCAGCCAAGATCCCACATCTAACTATGGCTACACCTTC. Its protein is CASSQDPTSNYGYTF.

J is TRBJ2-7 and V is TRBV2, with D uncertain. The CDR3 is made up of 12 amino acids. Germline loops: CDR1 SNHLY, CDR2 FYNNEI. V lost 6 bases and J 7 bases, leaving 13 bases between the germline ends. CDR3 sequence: CASSQPPFEQYF. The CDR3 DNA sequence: TGTGCCAGCAGCCAACCCCCCTTTGAGCAGTACTTC.

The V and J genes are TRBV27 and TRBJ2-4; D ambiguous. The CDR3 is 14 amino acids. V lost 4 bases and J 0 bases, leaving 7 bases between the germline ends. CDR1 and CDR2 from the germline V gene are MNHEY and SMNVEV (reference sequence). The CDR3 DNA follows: TGTGCCAGCAGTTCAACGGAAGCCAAAAACATTCAGTACTTC. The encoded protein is CASSSTEAKNIQYF.

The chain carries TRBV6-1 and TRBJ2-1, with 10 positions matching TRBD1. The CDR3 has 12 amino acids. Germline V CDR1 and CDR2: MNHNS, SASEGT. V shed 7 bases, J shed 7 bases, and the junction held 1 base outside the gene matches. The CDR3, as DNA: TGTGCCAGCATGGGACAGGGGAATGAGCAGTTCTTC. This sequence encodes CASMGQGNEQFF.

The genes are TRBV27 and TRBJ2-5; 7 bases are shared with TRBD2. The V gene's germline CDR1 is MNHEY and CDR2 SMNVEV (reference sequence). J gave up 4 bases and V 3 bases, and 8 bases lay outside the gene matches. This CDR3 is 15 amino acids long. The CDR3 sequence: CASSLDYGGRETQYF. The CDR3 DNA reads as TGTGCCAGCAGTTTGGACTATGGCGGGAGAGAGACCCAGTACTTC.

DNA for the CDR3: TGTGCCAGCAGCTTCTCCCTAGCGGGACCAGATACGCAGTATTTT. Translating gives CASSFSLAGPDTQYF. The chain recombines TRBV11-2 with TRBJ2-3, with 9 bases matching TRBD2. Germline trimming cut 3 bases from V and 4 bases from J; bases unmatched to any gene: 5. This CDR3 is 15 amino acids long. Germline loops: CDR1 SGHAT, CDR2 FQNNGV.

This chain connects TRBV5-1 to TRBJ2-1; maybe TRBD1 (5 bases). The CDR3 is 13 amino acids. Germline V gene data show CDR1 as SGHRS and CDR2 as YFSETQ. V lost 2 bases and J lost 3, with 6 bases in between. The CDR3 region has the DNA TGCGCCAGCAGCTTCCAGGGCTACAATGAGCAGTTCTTC. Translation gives CASSFQGYNEQFF.

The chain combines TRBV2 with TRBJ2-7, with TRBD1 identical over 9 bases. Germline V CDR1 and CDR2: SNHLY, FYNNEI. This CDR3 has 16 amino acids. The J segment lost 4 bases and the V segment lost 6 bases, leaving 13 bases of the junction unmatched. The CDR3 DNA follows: TGTGCCAGCAGGGTCATTCGACAGGGGGTCATTTACGAGCAGTACTTC. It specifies CASRVIRQGVIYEQYF.

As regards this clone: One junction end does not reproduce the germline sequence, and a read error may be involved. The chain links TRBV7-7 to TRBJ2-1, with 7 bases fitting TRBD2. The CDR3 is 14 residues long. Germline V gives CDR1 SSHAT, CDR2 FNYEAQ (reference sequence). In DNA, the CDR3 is TGTGCTAGCAGCCCGTCGGCGGCCGGGGGGGAGCAGTTCTTC. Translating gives CASSPSAAGGEQFF. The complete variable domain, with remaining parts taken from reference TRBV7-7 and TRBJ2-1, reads GAGVSQSPRYKVTKRGQDVTLRCDPISSHATLYWYQQALGQGPEFLTYFNYEAQPDKSGLPSDRFSAERPEGSISTLTIQRTEQRDSAMYRCASSPSAAGGEQFFGPGTRLTVL.

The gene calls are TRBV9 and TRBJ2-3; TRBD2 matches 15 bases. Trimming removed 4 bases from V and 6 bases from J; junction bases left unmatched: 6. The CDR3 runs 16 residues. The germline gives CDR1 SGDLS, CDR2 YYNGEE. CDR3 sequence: CASSPGLAGGWDTQYF. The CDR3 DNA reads TGTGCCAGCAGCCCCGGACTAGCGGGGGGGTGGGATACGCAGTATTTT.

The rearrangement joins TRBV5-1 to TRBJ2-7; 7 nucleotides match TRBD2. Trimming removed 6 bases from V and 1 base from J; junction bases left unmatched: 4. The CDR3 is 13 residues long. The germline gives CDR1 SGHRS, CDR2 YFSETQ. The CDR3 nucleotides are TGCGCCAGCACGGGGGAGGGGTCCTACGAGCAGTACTTC. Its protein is CASTGEGSYEQYF.

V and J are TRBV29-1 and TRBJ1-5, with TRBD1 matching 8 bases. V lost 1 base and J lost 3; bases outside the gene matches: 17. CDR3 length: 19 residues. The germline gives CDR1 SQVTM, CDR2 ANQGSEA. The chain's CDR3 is CSVEVRTGNLPYHNQPQHF. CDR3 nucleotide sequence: TGCAGCGTTGAAGTTCGGACAGGGAATCTACCTTACCACAATCAGCCCCAGCATTTT.

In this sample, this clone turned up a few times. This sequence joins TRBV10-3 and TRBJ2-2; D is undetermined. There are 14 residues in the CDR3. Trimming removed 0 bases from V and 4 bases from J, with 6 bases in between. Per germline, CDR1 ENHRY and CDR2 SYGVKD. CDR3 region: CAISESRGTGELFF. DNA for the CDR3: TGTGCCATCAGTGAGTCCAGAGGCACCGGGGAGCTGTTTTTT.

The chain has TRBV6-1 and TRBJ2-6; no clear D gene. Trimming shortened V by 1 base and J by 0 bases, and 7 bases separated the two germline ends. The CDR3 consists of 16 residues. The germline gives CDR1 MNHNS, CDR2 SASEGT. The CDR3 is CASSEVPPSGANVLTF. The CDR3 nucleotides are TGTGCCAGCAGTGAAGTCCCCCCCTCTGGGGCCAACGTCCTGACTTTC.

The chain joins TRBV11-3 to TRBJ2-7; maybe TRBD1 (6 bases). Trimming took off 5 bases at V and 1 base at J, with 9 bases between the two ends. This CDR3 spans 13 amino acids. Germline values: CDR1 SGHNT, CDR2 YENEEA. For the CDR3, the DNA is TGTGCCAGCAGCCACGGACAGTCCTACGAGCAGTACTTC. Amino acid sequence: CASSHGQSYEQYF.

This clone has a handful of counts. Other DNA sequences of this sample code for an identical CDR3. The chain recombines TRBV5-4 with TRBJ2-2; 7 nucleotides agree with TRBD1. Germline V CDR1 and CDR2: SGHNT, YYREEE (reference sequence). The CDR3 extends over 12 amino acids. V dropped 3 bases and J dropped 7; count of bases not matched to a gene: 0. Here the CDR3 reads CASSWDSGELFF. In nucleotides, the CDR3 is TGTGCCAGCAGCTGGGACAGCGGGGAGCTGTTTTTT.

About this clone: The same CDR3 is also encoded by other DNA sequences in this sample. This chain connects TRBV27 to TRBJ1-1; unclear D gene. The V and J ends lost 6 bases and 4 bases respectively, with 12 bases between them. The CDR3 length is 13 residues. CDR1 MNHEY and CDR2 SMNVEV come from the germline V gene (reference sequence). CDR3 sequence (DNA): TGTGCCAGCAGCGCCGGCGGGGTCACTGAAGCTTTCTTT. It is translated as CASSAGGVTEAFF.

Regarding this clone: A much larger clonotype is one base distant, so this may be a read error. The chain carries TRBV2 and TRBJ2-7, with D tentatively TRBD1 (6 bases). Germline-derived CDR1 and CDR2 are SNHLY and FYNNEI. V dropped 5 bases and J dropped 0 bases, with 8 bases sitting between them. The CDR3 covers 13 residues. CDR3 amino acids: CASSLDSSYEQYF. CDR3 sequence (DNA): TGTGCCAGCAGTTTGGACAGCTCCTACGAGCAGTACTTC.

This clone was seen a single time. The CDR3 protein is CASSIRGEYTEAFF. CDR3 coding DNA: TGTGCCAGCAGCATTCGGGGGGAGTACACTGAAGCTTTCTTT. This chain uses TRBV13 with TRBJ1-1; tentative D call: TRBD1 (5 bases). The CDR3 contains 14 residues. Per germline, CDR1 PRHDT and CDR2 FYEKMQ (reference sequence). V was trimmed by 5 bases and J by 3 bases, leaving 13 bases between them.

The CDR3 DNA follows: TGTGCCAGCAGCTTGGCCGGGGGGATATGGTTGGAATCACCCCTCCACTTT. Translation gives CASSLAGGIWLESPLHF. The chain uses TRBV5-4 and TRBJ1-6; TRBD1 is a possible D gene (5 bases). The CDR3 consists of 17 residues. The ends were cut back, 0 bases at V and 10 bases at J, with 20 bases in the middle. The germline V gene encodes CDR1 SGHNT and CDR2 YYREEE (reference sequence).

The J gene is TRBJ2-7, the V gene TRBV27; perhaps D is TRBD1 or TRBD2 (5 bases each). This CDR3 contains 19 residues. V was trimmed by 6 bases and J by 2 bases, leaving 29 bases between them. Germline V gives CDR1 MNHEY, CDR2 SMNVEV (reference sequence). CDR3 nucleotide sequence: TGTGCCAGCAGCAGAGGGGCTCCTGGCGGGTTTTCGACGGCCTACGAGCAGTACTTC. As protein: CASSRGAPGGFSTAYEQYF.

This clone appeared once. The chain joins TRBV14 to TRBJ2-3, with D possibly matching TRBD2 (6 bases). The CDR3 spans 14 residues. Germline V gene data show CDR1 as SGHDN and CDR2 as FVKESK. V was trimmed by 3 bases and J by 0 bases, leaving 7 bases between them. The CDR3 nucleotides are TGTGCCAGCAGCCACGGGAGTAGCACAGATACGCAGTATTTT. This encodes CASSHGSSTDTQYF.